The 2 T cell receptor beta chains given below trace back to one sample, sequenced in a study of blood T cell repertoires in COVID-19. Some clones are missing from TCRdb's copy, which holds only in-frame ones; the method was immunoSEQ multiplex PCR. The sample lists around 260,000 clones, roughly 80% occurring once. Sequencing was carried out using PBMCs or T cells enriched from blood (not recorded which). The receptor source for this set is a young man with acute COVID-19.

The V gene is TRBV5-4, the J gene TRBJ1-1; D is possibly TRBD1 (5 bases). CDR3 length equals 13 residues. V shed 2 bases and J shed 1 base, with 6 bases lying between them. CDR1 is SGHNT, CDR2 YYREEE, per germline (reference sequence). CDR3 sequence (DNA): TGTGCCAGCAGCTTCGGGGGGAACACTGAAGCTTTCTTT. Translated, it gives CASSFGGNTEAFF.

V and J are TRBV5-1 and TRBJ2-1; D may match TRBD1 or TRBD2 (6 bases each). Per the germline V gene, CDR1 is SGHRS and CDR2 is YFSETQ. The CDR3 length is 14 residues. Deletions cut 7 bases from V and 3 bases from J, with 14 bases between. The CDR3 DNA follows: TGCGCCAGCGGCCTGGGGGGCAACTACAATGAGCAGTTCTTC. Translated, it gives CASGLGGNYNEQFF.